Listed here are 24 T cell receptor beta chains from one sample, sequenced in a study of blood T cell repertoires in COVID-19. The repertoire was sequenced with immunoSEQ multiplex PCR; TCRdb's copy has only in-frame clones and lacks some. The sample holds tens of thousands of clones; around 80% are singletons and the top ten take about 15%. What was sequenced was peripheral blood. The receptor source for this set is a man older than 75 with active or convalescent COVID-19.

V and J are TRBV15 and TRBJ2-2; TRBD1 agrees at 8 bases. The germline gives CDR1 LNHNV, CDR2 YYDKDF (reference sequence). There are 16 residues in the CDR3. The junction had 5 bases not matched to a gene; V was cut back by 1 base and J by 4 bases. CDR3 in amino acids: CATSRGTGRSTGELFF. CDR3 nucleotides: TGTGCCACCAGCAGAGGGACAGGGCGAAGCACCGGGGAGCTGTTTTTT.

CDR3 protein: CASRGLAGGNNEQFF. The DNA of the CDR3 is TGTGCCAGCAGGGGACTAGCGGGAGGGAACAATGAGCAGTTCTTC. This sequence joins TRBV2 and TRBJ2-1, with 16 nucleotides matching TRBD2. This CDR3 region has 15 residues. Trimming removed 6 bases from V and 5 bases from J; junction bases left unmatched: 1. Looked up from germline, CDR1 is SNHLY and CDR2 is FYNNEI. Full variable domain (remainder filled in from reference TRBV2 and TRBJ2-1): EPEVTQTPSHQVTQMGQEVILRCVPISNHLYFYWYRQILGQKVEFLVSFYNNEISEKSEIFDDQFSVERPDGSNFTLKIRSTKLEDSAMYFCASRGLAGGNNEQFFGPGTRLTVL.

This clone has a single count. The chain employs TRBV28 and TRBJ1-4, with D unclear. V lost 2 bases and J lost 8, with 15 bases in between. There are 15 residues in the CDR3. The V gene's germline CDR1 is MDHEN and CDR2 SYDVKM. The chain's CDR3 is CASSLEARPTEKLFF. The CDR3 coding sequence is TGTGCCAGCAGTTTAGAGGCCAGACCCACAGAAAAACTGTTTTTT.

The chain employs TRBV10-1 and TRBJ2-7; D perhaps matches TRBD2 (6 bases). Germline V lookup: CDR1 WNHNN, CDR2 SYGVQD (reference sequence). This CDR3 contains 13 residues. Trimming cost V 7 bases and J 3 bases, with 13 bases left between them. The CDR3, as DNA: TGCGCCAGCAATCGGGACTCGTTCTACGAGCAGTACTTC. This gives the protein CASNRDSFYEQYF.

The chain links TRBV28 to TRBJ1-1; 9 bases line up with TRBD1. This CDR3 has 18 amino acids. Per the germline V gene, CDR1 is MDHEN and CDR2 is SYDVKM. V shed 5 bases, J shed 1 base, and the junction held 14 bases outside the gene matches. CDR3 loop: CASSLRGQGISSNTEAFF. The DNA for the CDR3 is TGTGCCAGCAGTCTCAGGGGACAGGGAATTTCCTCGAACACTGAAGCTTTCTTT.

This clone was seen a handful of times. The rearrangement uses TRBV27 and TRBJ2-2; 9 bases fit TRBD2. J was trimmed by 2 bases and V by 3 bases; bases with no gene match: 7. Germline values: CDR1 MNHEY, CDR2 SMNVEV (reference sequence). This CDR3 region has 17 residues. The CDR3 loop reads CASSLRSGGLNTGELFF. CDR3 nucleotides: TGTGCCAGCAGTTTGCGTAGCGGGGGACTTAACACCGGGGAGCTGTTTTTT.

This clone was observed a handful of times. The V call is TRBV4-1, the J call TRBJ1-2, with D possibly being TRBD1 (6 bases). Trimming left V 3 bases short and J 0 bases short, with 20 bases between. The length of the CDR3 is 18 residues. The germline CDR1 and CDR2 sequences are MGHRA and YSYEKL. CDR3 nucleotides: TGCGCCAGCAGCCATCCGACTATGAGTCAGGGGACTAACTATGGCTACACCTTC. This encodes CASSHPTMSQGTNYGYTF.

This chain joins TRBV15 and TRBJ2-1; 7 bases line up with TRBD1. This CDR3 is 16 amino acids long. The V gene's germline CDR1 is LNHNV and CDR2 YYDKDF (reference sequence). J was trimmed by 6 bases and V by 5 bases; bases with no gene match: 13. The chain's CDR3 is CATSPQTGMFGNEQFF. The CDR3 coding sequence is TGTGCCACCAGCCCCCAGACAGGGATGTTTGGCAATGAGCAGTTCTTC.

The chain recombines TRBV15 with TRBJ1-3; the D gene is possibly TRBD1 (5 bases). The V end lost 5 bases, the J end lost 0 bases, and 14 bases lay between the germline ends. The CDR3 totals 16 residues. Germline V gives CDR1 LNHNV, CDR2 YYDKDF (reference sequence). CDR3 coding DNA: TGTGCCACCAGCCCCGTGGGGGACTTCTCTGGAAACACCATATATTTT. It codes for CATSPVGDFSGNTIYF. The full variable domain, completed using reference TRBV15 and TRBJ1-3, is DAMVIQNPRYQVTQFGKPVTLSCSQTLNHNVMYWYQQKSSQAPKLLFHYYDKDFNNEADTPDNFQSRRPNTSFCFLDIRSPGLGDTAMYLCATSPVGDFSGNTIYFGEGSWLTVV.

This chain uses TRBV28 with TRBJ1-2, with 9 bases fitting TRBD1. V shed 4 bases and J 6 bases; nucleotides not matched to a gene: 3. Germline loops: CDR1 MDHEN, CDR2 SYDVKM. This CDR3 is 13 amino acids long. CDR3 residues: CASSSTGGNGYTF. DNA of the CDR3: TGTGCCAGCAGTTCTACAGGGGGCAATGGCTACACCTTC.

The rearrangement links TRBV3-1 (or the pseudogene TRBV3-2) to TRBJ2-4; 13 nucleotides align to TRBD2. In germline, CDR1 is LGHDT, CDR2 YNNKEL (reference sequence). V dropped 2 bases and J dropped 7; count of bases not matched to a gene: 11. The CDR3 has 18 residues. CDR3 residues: CASSQRELAGGPRNIQYF. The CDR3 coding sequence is TGTGCCAGCAGCCAACGGGAACTAGCGGGAGGGCCGAGGAACATTCAGTACTTC.

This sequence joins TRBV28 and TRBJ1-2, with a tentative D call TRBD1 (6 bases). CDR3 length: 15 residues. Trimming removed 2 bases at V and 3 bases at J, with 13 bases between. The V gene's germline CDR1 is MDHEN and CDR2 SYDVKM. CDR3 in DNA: TGTGCCAGCAGTTTACTCTGGTCAGGGGACTATGGCTACACCTTC. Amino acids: CASSLLWSGDYGYTF.

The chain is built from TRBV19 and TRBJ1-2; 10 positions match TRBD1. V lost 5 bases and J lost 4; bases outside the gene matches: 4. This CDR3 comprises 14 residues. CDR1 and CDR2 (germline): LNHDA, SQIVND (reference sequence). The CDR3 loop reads CASSVDRGAYGYTF. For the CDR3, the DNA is TGTGCCAGTAGTGTGGACAGGGGGGCCTATGGCTACACCTTC.

CDR3 nucleotides: TGTGCCAGCAGTTTTCTATGGGGACAGGGAATTGGCTACACCTTC. It encodes CASSFLWGQGIGYTF. The rearrangement joins TRBV28 to TRBJ1-2; 9 positions agree with TRBD1. J gave up 7 bases and V 3 bases, and 9 bases lay outside the gene matches. The CDR3 totals 15 residues. Germline values: CDR1 MDHEN, CDR2 SYDVKM.

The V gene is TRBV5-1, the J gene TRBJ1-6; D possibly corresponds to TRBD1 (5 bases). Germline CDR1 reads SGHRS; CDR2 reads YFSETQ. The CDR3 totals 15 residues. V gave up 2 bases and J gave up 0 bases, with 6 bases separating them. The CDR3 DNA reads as TGCGCCAGCAGCTTCGACAGCTCCTATAATTCACCCCTCCACTTT. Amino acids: CASSFDSSYNSPLHF.

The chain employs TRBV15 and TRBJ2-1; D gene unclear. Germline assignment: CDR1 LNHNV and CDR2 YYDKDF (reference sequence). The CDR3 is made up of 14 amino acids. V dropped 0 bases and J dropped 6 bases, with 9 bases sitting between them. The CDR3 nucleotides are TGTGCCACCAGCAGAGATGTGGGCCGCAATGAGCAGTTCTTC. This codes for CATSRDVGRNEQFF.

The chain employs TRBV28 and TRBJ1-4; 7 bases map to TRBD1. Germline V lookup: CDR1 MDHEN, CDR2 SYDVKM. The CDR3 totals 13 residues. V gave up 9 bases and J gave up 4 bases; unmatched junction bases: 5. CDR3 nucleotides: TGTGCCAGTCAGGACAGGATTAATGAAAAACTGTTTTTT. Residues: CASQDRINEKLFF.

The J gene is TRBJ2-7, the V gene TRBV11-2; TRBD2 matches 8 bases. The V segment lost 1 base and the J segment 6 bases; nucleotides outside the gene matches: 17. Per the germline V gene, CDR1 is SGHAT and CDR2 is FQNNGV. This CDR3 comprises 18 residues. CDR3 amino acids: CASSLVYGRAGGRGEQYF. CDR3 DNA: TGTGCCAGCAGCTTAGTGTACGGGAGGGCAGGAGGTCGGGGCGAGCAGTACTTC.

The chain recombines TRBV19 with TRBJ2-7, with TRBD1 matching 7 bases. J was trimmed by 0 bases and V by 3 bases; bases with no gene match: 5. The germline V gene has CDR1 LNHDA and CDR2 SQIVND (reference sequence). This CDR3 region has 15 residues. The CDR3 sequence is CASSMYHRGSYEQYF. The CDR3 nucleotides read TGTGCCAGTAGTATGTATCACAGGGGCTCCTACGAGCAGTACTTC.

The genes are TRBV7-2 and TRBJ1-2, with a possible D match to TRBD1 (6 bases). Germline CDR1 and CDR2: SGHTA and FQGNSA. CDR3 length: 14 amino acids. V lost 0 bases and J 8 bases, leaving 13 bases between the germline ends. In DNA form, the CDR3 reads TGTGCCAGCAGCTTAGCTCGGGGGGCGAACGGCTACACCTTC. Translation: CASSLARGANGYTF. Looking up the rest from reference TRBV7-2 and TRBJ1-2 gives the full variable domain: GAGVSQSPSNKVTEKGKDVELRCDPISGHTALYWYRQSLGQGLEFLIYFQGNSAPDKSGLPSDRFSAERTGGSVSTLTIQRTQQEDSAVYLCASSLARGANGYTFGSGTRLTVV.

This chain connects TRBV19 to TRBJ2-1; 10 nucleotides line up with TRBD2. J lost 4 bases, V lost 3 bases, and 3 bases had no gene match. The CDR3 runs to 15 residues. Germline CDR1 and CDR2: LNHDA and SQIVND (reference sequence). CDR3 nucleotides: TGTGCCAGTAGTATCTCAGCGGGAGGGTACAATGAGCAGTTCTTC. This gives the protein CASSISAGGYNEQFF.

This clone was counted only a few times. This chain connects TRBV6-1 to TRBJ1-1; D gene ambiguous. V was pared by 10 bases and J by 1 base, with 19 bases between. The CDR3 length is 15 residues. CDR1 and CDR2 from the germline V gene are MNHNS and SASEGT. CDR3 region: CATLAIPTENTEAFF. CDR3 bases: TGTGCCACCCTGGCTATCCCGACTGAGAACACTGAAGCTTTCTTT.

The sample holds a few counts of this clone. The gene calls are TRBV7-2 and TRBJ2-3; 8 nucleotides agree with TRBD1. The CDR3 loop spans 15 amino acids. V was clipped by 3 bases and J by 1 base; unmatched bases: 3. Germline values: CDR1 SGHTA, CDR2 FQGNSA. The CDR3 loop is CASSFLGQGTDTQYF. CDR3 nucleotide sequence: TGTGCCAGCAGCTTCTTGGGACAGGGCACAGATACGCAGTATTTT.

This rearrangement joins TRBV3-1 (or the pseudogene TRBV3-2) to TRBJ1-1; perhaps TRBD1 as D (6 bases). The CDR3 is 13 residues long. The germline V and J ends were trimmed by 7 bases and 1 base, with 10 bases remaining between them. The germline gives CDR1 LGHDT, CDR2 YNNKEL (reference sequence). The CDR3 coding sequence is TGTGCCAGCATCTCGACAGGGAACACTGAAGCTTTCTTT. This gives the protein CASISTGNTEAFF.